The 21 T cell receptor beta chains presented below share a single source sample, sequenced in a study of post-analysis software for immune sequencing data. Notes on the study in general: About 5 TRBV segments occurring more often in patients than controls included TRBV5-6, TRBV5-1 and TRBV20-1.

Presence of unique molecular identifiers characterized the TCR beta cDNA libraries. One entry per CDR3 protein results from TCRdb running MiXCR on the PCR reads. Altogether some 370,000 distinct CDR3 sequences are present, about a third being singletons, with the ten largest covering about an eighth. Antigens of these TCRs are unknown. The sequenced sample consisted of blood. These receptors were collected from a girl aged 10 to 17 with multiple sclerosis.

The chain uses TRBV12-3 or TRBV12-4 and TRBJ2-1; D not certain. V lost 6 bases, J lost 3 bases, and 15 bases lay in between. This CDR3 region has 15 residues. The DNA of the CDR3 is TGTGCCAGCAGCCCCCCGGGCTCGTACTACAATGAGCAGTTCTTC. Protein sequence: CASSPPGSYYNEQFF.

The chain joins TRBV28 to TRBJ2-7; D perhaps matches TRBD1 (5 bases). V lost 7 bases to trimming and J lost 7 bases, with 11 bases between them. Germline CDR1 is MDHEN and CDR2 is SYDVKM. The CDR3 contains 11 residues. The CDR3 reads CASKQGGEQYF. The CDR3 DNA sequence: TGTGCCAGCAAGCAGGGCGGAGAGCAGTACTTC.

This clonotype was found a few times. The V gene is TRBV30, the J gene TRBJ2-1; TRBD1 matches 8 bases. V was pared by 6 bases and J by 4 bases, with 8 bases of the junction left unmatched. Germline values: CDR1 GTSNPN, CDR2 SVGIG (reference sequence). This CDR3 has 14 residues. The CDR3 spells CACSTGALYNEQFF. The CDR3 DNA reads TGTGCCTGCTCGACAGGGGCCTTATACAATGAGCAGTTCTTC. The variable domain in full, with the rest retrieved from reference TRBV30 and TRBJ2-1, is SQTIHQWPATLVQPVGSPLSLECTVEGTSNPNLYWYRQAAGRGLQLLFYSVGIGQISSEVPQNLSASRPQDRQFILSSKKLLLSDSGFYLCACSTGALYNEQFFGPGTRLTVL.

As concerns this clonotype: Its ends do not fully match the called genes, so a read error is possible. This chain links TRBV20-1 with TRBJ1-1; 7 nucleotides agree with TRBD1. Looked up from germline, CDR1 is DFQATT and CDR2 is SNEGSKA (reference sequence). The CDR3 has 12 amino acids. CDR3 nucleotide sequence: TGCAGGGCTACTACAGGGGTCAGTGAAGCTTTCTTT. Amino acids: CRATTGVSEAFF.

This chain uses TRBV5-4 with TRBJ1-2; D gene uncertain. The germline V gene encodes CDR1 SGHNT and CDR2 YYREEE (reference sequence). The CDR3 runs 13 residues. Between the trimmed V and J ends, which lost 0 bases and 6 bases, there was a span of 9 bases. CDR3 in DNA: TGTGCCAGCAGCTTGGGGCCAGAGGATGGCTACACCTTC. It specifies CASSLGPEDGYTF.

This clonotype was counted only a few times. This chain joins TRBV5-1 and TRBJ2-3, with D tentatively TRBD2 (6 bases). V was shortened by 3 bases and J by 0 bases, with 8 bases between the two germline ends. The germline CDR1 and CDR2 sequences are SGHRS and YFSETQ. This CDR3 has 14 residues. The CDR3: CASSWDSSTDTQYF. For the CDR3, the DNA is TGCGCCAGCAGCTGGGACTCTAGCACAGATACGCAGTATTTT.

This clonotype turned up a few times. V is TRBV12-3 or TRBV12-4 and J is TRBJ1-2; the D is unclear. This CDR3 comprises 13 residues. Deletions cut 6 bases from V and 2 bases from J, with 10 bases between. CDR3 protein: CASSSLGNYGYTF. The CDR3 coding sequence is TGTGCCAGCAGCAGCCTGGGGAACTATGGCTACACCTTC.

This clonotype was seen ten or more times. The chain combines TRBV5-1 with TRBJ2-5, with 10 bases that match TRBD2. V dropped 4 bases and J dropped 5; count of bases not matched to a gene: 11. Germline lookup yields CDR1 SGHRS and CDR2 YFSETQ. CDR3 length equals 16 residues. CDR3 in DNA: TGCGCCAGCAGCCCCCTGGGGCTAGCGGGGGTGGAGACCCAGTACTTC. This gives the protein CASSPLGLAGVETQYF.

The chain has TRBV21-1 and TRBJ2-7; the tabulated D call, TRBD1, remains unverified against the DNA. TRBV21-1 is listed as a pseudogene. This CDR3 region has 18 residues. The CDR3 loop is CASTRGGVMGQGGNEQYF. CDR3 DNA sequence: TGTGCCAGCACCAGGGGGGGAGTGATGGGACAGGGGGGCAACGAGCAGTACTTC.

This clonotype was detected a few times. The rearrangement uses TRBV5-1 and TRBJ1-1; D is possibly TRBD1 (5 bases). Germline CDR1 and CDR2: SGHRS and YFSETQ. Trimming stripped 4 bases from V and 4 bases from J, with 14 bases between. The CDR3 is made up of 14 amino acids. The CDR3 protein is CASSPGGIGTEAFF. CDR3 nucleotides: TGCGCCAGCAGCCCGGGGGGGATCGGCACTGAAGCTTTCTTT. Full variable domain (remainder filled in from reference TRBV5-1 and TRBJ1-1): KAGVTQTPRYLIKTRGQQVTLSCSPISGHRSVSWYQQTPGQGLQFLFEYFSETQRNKGNFPGRFSGRQFSNSRSEMNVSTLELGDSALYLCASSPGGIGTEAFFGQGTRLTVV.

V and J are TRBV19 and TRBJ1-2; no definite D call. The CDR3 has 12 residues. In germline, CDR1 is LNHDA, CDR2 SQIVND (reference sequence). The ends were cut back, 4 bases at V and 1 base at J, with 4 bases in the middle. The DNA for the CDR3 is TGTGCCAGTAGTAACAGTAACTATGGCTACACCTTC. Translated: CASSNSNYGYTF.

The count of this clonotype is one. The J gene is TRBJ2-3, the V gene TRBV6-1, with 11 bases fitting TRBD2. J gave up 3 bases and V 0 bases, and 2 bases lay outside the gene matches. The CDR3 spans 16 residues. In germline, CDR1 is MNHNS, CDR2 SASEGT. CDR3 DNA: TGTGCCAGCAGTGAAGCTCTAGCGGGGGGTACAGATACGCAGTATTTT. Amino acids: CASSEALAGGTDTQYF.

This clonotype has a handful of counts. The CDR3 here is CASSQGTNNEQFF. The DNA for the CDR3 is TGTGCCAGCAGCCAAGGAACGAACAATGAGCAGTTCTTC. The V gene is TRBV4-2, the J gene TRBJ2-1; D gene uncertain. Germline CDR1 LGHNA, CDR2 YNFKEQ. V lost 1 base to trimming and J lost 5 bases, with 6 bases between them. CDR3 size: 13 residues.

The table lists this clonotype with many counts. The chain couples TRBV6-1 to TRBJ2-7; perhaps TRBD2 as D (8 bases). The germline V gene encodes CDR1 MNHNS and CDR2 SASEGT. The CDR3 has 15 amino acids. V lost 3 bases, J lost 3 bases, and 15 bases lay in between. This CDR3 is CASSDVAGTVYEQYF. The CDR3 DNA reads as TGTGCCAGCAGTGACGTAGCGGGGACAGTCTACGAGCAGTACTTC.

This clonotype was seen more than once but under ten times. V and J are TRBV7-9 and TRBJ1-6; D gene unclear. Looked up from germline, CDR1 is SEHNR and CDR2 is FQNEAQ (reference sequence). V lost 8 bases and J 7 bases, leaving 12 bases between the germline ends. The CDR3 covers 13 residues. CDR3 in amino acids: CASGHSLNSPLHF. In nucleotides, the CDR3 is TGTGCCAGCGGTCACAGCCTGAATTCACCCCTCCACTTT.

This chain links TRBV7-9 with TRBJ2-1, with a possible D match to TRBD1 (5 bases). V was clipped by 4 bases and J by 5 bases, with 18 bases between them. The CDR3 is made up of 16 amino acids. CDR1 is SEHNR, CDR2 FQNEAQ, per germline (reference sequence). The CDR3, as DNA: TGTGCCAGCAGCTACATCGTGGGGCTGGGGAACAATGAGCAGTTCTTC. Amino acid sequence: CASSYIVGLGNNEQFF.

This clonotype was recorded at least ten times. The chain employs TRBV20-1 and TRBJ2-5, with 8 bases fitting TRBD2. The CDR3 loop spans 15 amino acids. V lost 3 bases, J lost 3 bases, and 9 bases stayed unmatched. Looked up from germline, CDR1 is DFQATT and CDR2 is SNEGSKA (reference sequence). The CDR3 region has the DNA TGCAGTGCTAGCACAGCGGGGGTTCTTAAAGAGACCCAGTACTTC. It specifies CSASTAGVLKETQYF.

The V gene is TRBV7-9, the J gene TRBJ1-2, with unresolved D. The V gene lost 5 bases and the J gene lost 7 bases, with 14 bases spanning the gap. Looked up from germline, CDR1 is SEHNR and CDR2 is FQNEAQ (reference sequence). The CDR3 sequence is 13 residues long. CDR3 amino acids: CASSQAEAGGYTF. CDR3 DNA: TGTGCCAGCAGCCAGGCAGAAGCGGGTGGCTACACCTTC. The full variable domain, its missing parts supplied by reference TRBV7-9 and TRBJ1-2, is DTGVSQNPRHKITKRGQNVTFRCDPISEHNRLYWYRQTLGQGPEFLTYFQNEAQLEKSRLLSDRFSAERPKGSFSTLEIQRTEQGDSAMYLCASSQAEAGGYTFGSGTRLTVV.

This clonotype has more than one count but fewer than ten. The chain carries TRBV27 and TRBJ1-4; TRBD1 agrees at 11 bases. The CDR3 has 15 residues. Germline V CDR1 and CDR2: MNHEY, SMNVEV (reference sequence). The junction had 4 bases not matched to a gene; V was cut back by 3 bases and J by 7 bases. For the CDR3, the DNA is TGTGCCAGCAGTTTTTTAGGACAGGGGGCTGAAAAACTGTTTTTT. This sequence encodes CASSFLGQGAEKLFF.

DNA for the CDR3: TGCGCCAGCAGCCGACTTCCCGGGGGAGTCTACAATGAGCAGTTCTTC. It specifies CASSRLPGGVYNEQFF. This sequence joins TRBV4-1 and TRBJ2-1; maybe TRBD2 (6 bases). V was trimmed by 4 bases and J by 3 bases, leaving 16 bases between them. The CDR3 extends over 16 amino acids. The germline gives CDR1 MGHRA, CDR2 YSYEKL.

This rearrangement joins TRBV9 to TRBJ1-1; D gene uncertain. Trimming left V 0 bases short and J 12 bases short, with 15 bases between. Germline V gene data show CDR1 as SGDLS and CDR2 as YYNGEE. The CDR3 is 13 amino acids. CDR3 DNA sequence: TGTGCCAGCAGCGTAGGGCCCAGTCAAGTGACTTTCTTT. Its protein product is CASSVGPSQVTFF. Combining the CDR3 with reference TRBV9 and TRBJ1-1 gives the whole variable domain DSGVTQTPKHLITATGQRVTLRCSPRSGDLSVYWYQQSLDQGLQFLIQYYNGEERAKGNILERFSAQQFPDLHSELNLSSLELGDSALYFCASSVGPSQVTFFGQGTRLTVV.